The following is a TCR beta chain sequence with its context. Its antigen is unknown. These data come from a study of siplizumab effects on memory and regulatory T cells. Assay used: immunoSEQ multiplex PCR; TCRdb lists only in-frame clones, some missing. Seen here are roughly 40,000 clones, around 89% observed once, and the top ten hold around 0.25%. Study-level findings and limits: In unstimulated cells, naive T cells appeared more diverse than memory T cells and seemed major alloresponse contributors.

The sequence was collected from a human donor in good health. Sequenced sample: naive CD4+ T cells sorted from blood.

The CDR3 protein is CASSLEFLGQGPSEQYF. In DNA, the CDR3 is TGCGCCAGCAGCTTGGAGTTTCTGGGACAGGGGCCGAGCGAGCAGTACTTC. The chain joins TRBV5-1 to TRBJ2-7, with 10 bases fitting TRBD1. The V gene's germline CDR1 is SGHRS and CDR2 YFSETQ. J was trimmed by 6 bases and V by 0 bases; bases with no gene match: 12. The CDR3 extends over 17 amino acids.